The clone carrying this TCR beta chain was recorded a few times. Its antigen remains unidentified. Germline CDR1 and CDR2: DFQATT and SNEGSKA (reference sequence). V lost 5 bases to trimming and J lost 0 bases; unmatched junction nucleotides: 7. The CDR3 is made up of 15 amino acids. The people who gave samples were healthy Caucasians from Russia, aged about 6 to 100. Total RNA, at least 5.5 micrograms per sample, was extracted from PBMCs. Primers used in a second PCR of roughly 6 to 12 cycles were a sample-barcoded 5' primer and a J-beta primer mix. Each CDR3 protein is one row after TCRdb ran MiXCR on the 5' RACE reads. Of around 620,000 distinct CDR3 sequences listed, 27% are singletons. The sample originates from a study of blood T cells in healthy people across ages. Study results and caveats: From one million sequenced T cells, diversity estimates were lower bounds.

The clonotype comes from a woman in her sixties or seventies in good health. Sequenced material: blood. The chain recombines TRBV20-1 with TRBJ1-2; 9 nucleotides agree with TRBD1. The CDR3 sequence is CSAERGQGSNYGYTF. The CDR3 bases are TGCAGTGCTGAAAGGGGACAGGGATCTAACTATGGCTACACCTTC.